This TCR beta chain was observed in a study of T cells in Graves' hyperthyroidism and ophthalmopathy. Study-level background: Peripheral blood was taken when the disease was first diagnosed, before any treatment began.

The germline gives CDR1 SGHRS, CDR2 YFSETQ. With 3 bases removed from V and 4 bases from J, the gap between germline ends came to 13 bases. The CDR3 has 14 residues. TCR beta CDR3 regions were amplified from RNA. HTBI primers were employed in a first-round RT-PCR of the TCR CDR3. One entry per CDR3 protein results from TCRdb running MiXCR on the multiplex PCR reads. The table records 250,000 to 300,000 distinct CDR3 sequences, 14% to 15% of them present only once. This clonotype was seen at least ten times. Its antigen is unidentified. Broader study findings: From stable hyperthyroidism, ophthalmopathy was set apart by a 13 V-J model.

The receptor comes from a woman aged 40 to 50 with Graves' hyperthyroidism that later progressed to Graves' ophthalmopathy. The genes are TRBV5-1 and TRBJ1-1; D possibly corresponds to TRBD1 (6 bases). Input material: blood. The CDR3 reads CASSSGGGSTEAFF. CDR3 in DNA: TGCGCCAGCAGCTCCGGAGGGGGGAGCACTGAAGCTTTCTTT.